This T cell receptor beta chain was sequenced during a study of post-analysis software for immune sequencing data. Overall study context: Disease courses included relapsing-remitting, secondary progressive and progressive-relapsing multiple sclerosis. Study findings and constraints: About 5 TRBV segments, including TRBV5-6, TRBV5-1 and TRBV20-1, were more frequent in patients than controls.

Unique molecular identifiers tagged the TCR beta cDNA libraries. A single record per CDR3 protein comes from TCRdb applying MiXCR to the PCR reads. The data contain fewer than 900,000 distinct CDR3 sequences, under 60% of them singletons. The germline gives CDR1 SGHTA, CDR2 FQGNSA. The CDR3 totals 15 residues. Notes on this clonotype: Its target is not known.

The V gene is TRBV7-2, the J gene TRBJ2-1, with a weak D call TRBD2 (6 bases). The DNA matches TRBJ2-7 better at its end, which makes the J call doubtful. The sequence was collected from a girl between 10 and 17 years old with multiple sclerosis. The sequenced sample consisted of blood. The CDR3 loop reads CASSLDGGIYNEQYF. The CDR3 DNA follows: TGTGCCAGCAGCTTAGATGGCGGGATCTACAATGAGCAGTACTTC.